Sequencing of this T cell receptor (beta chain) was carried out in a study of T cell repertoires in cytomegalovirus infection. TCRdb ran MiXCR on the reads and lists one entry per CDR3 protein. The table has under 150,000 distinct CDR3 sequences, around 25% seen once. This clonotype was seen repeatedly, ten times or more. Its antigen is currently unknown. The CDR3 is made up of 15 amino acids. Germline V lookup: CDR1 LNHDA, CDR2 SQIVND (reference sequence). The V and J ends lost 3 bases and 2 bases respectively, with 13 bases between them. The V call is TRBV19, the J call TRBJ1-1; D not resolved. The sequence derives from a human donor in good health (CMV status not recorded). Some clones in this sample may be carry-over from other donors' samples. Source material: PBMCs, sequenced either directly or after in vitro stimulation (not recorded which). The CDR3 spells CASSISVRSNTEAFF. As DNA, the CDR3 is TGTGCCAGTAGTATTTCCGTCAGGAGTAACACTGAAGCTTTCTTT.